The rows below give T cell receptor beta chains drawn from one sample of a study of blood T cell repertoires in COVID-19. The table came from immunoSEQ multiplex PCR; TCRdb's copy has only in-frame clones and leaves some out. The table lists over 250,000 clones, 80% to 90% of them singletons. The specimen sequenced was PBMCs or T cells enriched from blood (not recorded which). These TCRs come from a woman under 30 who had recovered from COVID-19. Both conserved end residues are part of each CDR3. D genes are given only for firm matches. Some rows mark clone size as missing; the rest say once, few, many or name a class of expanded clone.

size,J,V,D,CDR3,DNA
NA,TRBJ2-3,TRBV6-1,TRBD2,CASSGAGGPDTQYF,TGTGCCAGCAGTGGAGCGGGGGGGCCAGATACGCAGTATTTT
NA,TRBJ1-5,TRBV7-2,NA,CASSLMAQDQPQHF,TGTGCCAGCAGCTTAATGGCCCAGGATCAGCCCCAGCATTTT
NA,TRBJ1-2,TRBV14,NA,CASSQLQQGSGYTF,TGTGCCAGCAGCCAACTCCAGCAGGGCAGCGGCTACACCTTC
many,TRBJ1-2,TRBV18,NA,CASSPGADYGYTF,TGTGCCAGCTCACCAGGGGCGGATTATGGCTACACCTTC
NA,TRBJ2-3,TRBV7-6,NA,CASSLGSVSQDTQYF,TGTGCCAGCAGCTTAGGTTCGGTATCTCAAGATACGCAGTATTTT
NA,TRBJ1-1,TRBV4-3,TRBD1,CASSQNPRRQGEAFF,TGCGCCAGCAGCCAAAACCCTCGTCGACAGGGAGAAGCTTTCTTT
NA,TRBJ1-2,TRBV11-2,NA,CASSPQGSNYGYTF,TGTGCCAGCAGCCCTCAGGGTTCTAACTATGGCTACACCTTC
NA,TRBJ2-7,TRBV5-4,TRBD2,CASSETSSGGYEQYF,TGTGCCAGCAGCGAAACCTCTAGCGGGGGCTACGAGCAGTACTTC
NA,TRBJ1-2,TRBV6-5,NA,CASSPAEGLGYTF,TGTGCCAGCAGTCCGGCTGAGGGACTTGGCTACACCTTC
NA,TRBJ2-1,TRBV4-1,TRBD1,CASSQDLTGRHNEQFF,TGCGCCAGCAGCCAAGATTTGACAGGGCGCCACAATGAGCAGTTCTTC
NA,TRBJ1-1,TRBV7-9,NA,CASSFHSNTEAFF,TGTGCCAGCAGCTTTCACAGTAACACTGAAGCTTTCTTT
NA,TRBJ1-5,TRBV10-2,TRBD1,CASSVVRGLNQPQHF,TGCGCCAGCAGTGTAGTCAGGGGGCTGAATCAGCCCCAGCATTTT
NA,TRBJ1-1,TRBV7-3,NA,CASNLQGFDTEAFF,TGTGCCAGCAACTTACAGGGATTCGACACTGAAGCTTTCTTT
NA,TRBJ2-6,TRBV5-4,NA,CASSRLGSGANVLTF,TGTGCCAGCAGCCGACTAGGATCTGGGGCCAACGTCCTGACTTTC
NA,TRBJ1-5,TRBV6-5,NA,CASSPQGGGQPQHF,TGTGCCAGCAGCCCACAGGGTGGGGGTCAGCCCCAGCATTTT
NA,TRBJ2-1,TRBV13,TRBD1,CASSWSRDRDPLYNEQFF,TGTGCCAGCAGCTGGTCCCGGGACAGGGATCCCCTGTACAATGAGCAGTTCTTC
NA,TRBJ1-3,TRBV20-1,NA,CSASVGGAGAISGNTIYF,TGCAGTGCTAGTGTCGGTGGGGCAGGGGCTATCTCTGGAAACACCATATATTTT
once,TRBJ2-1,TRBV4-2,TRBD2,CASDTGGPSDEQFF,TGTGCCAGCGACACGGGAGGGCCTTCCGATGAGCAGTTCTTC
NA,TRBJ1-1,TRBV19,NA,CASSIAMNTEAFF,TGTGCCAGTAGTATAGCCATGAACACTGAAGCTTTCTTT
NA,TRBJ1-2,TRBV2,NA,CASQAGQNYGYTF,TGTGCTTCCCAGGCCGGACAGAACTATGGCTACACCTTC